This T cell receptor beta chain was sequenced in a study of human T cells and chemical hapten exposure. General study findings and limits: Once DPC sensitization occurred, TCRs above 1 in 1000 frequency showed no change.

Unmatched junction bases numbered 4, after V lost 3 bases and J lost 4 bases. There are 15 residues in the CDR3. CDR1 and CDR2 from the germline V gene are SGHVS and FNYEAQ. TCRdb itself ran the RACE reads through MiXCR, one entry per CDR3 protein. The top ten clones hold approximately 2.8% of a sample with roughly 380,000 distinct CDR3 sequences, around 5.5% of them seen once. This clonotype was seen repeatedly, ten times or more. Antigen specificity is unknown. Indicated time point: pre-sensitization, week 0. As to treatment: therapeutic diphenylcyclopropenone sensitization with weekly scalp DPC. The sequence derives from a woman in her forties or fifties with alopecia areata. Some clones in this sample may be carry-over from other donors' samples. The chain uses TRBV7-6 and TRBJ2-2; 8 nucleotides align to TRBD2. The sample here was whole blood, taken in connection with sensitization to the hapten diphenylcyclopropenone (DPC). The CDR3 sequence: CASSLDSGGTGELFF. The CDR3 region has the DNA TGTGCCAGCAGCTTGGACAGCGGGGGCACCGGGGAGCTGTTTTTT.